A selection of T cell receptor beta chains follows, all from one sample in a study of T cells after yellow fever vaccination. In TCRdb, the 5' RACE reads were re-called with MiXCR into one record per CDR3 protein. This table holds a few hundred thousand distinct CDR3 sequences, around 9.3% found once. This material consisted of CD4+ T cells sorted from PBMCs, taken 5 days after the yellow fever booster vaccination. The receptors were gathered from a man aged 18 to 30 who received the YFV17D yellow fever vaccine. CDR3s include the opening cysteine and the closing phenylalanine or tryptophan. A D gene is named only where the DNA matches it firmly. Not every row has a clone size; where given, it reads once, few, many or a size class.

v_gene: TRBV6-1; abundance: .; d_gene: TRBD2; len: 16; j_gene: TRBJ2-5; CDR3aa: CASGIWAQRGQETQYF; CDR3nt: TGTGCCAGCGGCATTTGGGCCCAGCGGGGACAAGAGACCCAGTACTTC
v_gene: TRBV19; abundance: .; d_gene: TRBD1; len: 14; j_gene: TRBJ2-7; CDR3aa: CASSIRQGAVEQYF; CDR3nt: TGTGCCAGTAGTATAAGGCAGGGGGCGGTCGAGCAGTACTTC
v_gene: TRBV5-1; abundance: .; d_gene: TRBD1; len: 15; j_gene: TRBJ2-5; CDR3aa: CASSLEGTGPETQYF; CDR3nt: TGCGCCAGCAGCTTGGAGGGGACAGGTCCGGAGACCCAGTACTTC
v_gene: TRBV7-2; abundance: many; d_gene: .; len: 14; j_gene: TRBJ1-1; CDR3aa: CASSPFGLNTEAFF; CDR3nt: TGTGCCAGCAGCCCCTTCGGCTTGAACACTGAAGCTTTCTTT
v_gene: TRBV6-1; abundance: many; d_gene: TRBD1; len: 18; j_gene: TRBJ2-6; CDR3aa: CASSARPGTGNGANVLTF; CDR3nt: TGTGCCAGCAGTGCACGTCCCGGGACAGGGAACGGGGCCAACGTCCTGACTTTC
v_gene: TRBV12-3/TRBV12-4; abundance: many; d_gene: TRBD1; len: 14; j_gene: TRBJ1-3; CDR3aa: CASSSGGSGNTIYF; CDR3nt: TGTGCCAGCAGTTCAGGGGGATCTGGAAACACCATATATTTT
v_gene: TRBV6-6; abundance: .; d_gene: TRBD1; len: 17; j_gene: TRBJ2-6; CDR3aa: CASTDATGGAGANVLTF; CDR3nt: TGTGCCAGCACTGACGCGACAGGGGGCGCTGGGGCCAACGTCCTGACTTTC
v_gene: TRBV5-5; abundance: many; d_gene: .; len: 13; j_gene: TRBJ1-5; CDR3aa: CASSLAEDQPQHF; CDR3nt: TGTGCCAGCAGCCTGGCCGAGGATCAGCCCCAGCATTTT
v_gene: TRBV4-3; abundance: .; d_gene: TRBD1; len: 15; j_gene: TRBJ1-2; CDR3aa: CASSRGGRDRDGYTF; CDR3nt: TGCGCCAGCAGCCGGGGGGGAAGGGACAGAGATGGCTACACCTTC
v_gene: TRBV10-3; abundance: .; d_gene: .; len: 12; j_gene: TRBJ2-2; CDR3aa: CATQWDTGELFF; CDR3nt: TGTGCCACCCAGTGGGACACCGGGGAGCTGTTTTTT
v_gene: TRBV10-3; abundance: few; d_gene: .; len: 14; j_gene: TRBJ2-4; CDR3aa: CATVNRDGENIQYF; CDR3nt: TGTGCCACCGTAAATCGAGACGGGGAAAACATTCAGTACTTC
v_gene: TRBV6-5; abundance: .; d_gene: .; len: 18; j_gene: TRBJ1-4; CDR3aa: CASTDETIRQARNEKLFF; CDR3nt: TGTGCCAGCACCGACGAAACGATCCGACAGGCCCGTAATGAAAAACTGTTTTTT
v_gene: TRBV4-3; abundance: many; d_gene: .; len: 18; j_gene: TRBJ2-6; CDR3aa: CASSQRGGGGKEANVLTF; CDR3nt: TGCGCCAGCAGCCAAAGGGGCGGAGGAGGGAAAGAGGCCAACGTCCTGACTTTC
v_gene: TRBV10-1; abundance: few; d_gene: TRBD1; len: 14; j_gene: TRBJ2-1; CDR3aa: CASSDRTGGEEQFF; CDR3nt: TGCGCCAGCAGTGACCGGACAGGGGGAGAGGAGCAGTTCTTC
v_gene: TRBV4-2; abundance: .; d_gene: .; len: 15; j_gene: TRBJ2-3; CDR3aa: CASSQKKESTDTQYF; CDR3nt: TGTGCCAGCAGCCAGAAGAAAGAAAGCACAGATACGCAGTATTTT
v_gene: TRBV7-3; abundance: many; d_gene: .; len: 14; j_gene: TRBJ2-1; CDR3aa: CASSLYSRGNEQFF; CDR3nt: TGTGCCAGCAGCTTATATTCCAGGGGAAATGAGCAGTTCTTC
v_gene: TRBV19; abundance: few; d_gene: TRBD1; len: 16; j_gene: TRBJ2-7; CDR3aa: CASSRRGDRGSYEQYF; CDR3nt: TGTGCCAGTAGCCGCCGGGGGGACAGGGGTTCCTACGAGCAGTACTTC
v_gene: TRBV20-1; abundance: few; d_gene: .; len: 15; j_gene: TRBJ2-3; CDR3aa: CSATPRSSSTDTQYF; CDR3nt: TGCAGTGCCACCCCCCGGAGTTCTAGCACAGATACGCAGTATTTT
v_gene: TRBV20-1; abundance: few; d_gene: TRBD2; len: 13; j_gene: TRBJ2-5; CDR3aa: CSATGTTEETQYF; CDR3nt: TGCAGTGCTACCGGGACTACCGAAGAGACCCAGTACTTC
v_gene: TRBV7-2; abundance: .; d_gene: .; len: 16; j_gene: TRBJ2-3; CDR3aa: CASSRRAGASTDTQYF; CDR3nt: TGTGCCAGCAGCCGGAGGGCGGGGGCTAGCACAGATACGCAGTATTTT
v_gene: TRBV6-5; abundance: few; d_gene: TRBD1; len: 15; j_gene: TRBJ2-2; CDR3aa: CASRRQGFSTGELFF; CDR3nt: TGTGCCAGCCGAAGACAGGGGTTCTCCACCGGGGAGCTGTTTTTT
v_gene: TRBV5-4; abundance: many; d_gene: .; len: 12; j_gene: TRBJ2-1; CDR3aa: CASSLLGQVGFF; CDR3nt: TGTGCCAGCAGCTTGCTCGGACAAGTGGGGTTCTTC